The table lists the clone carrying this TCR beta chain with a few counts. A much more abundant neighbour one base away suggests this may be a read error. The CDR3 is 16 amino acids. Germline V CDR1 and CDR2: DFQATT, SNEGSKA (reference sequence). TCRdb re-called the RT-PCR reads with MiXCR, one entry per CDR3 protein. Of about 610,000 distinct CDR3 sequences listed, 12% to 15% are singletons. The source of the sample is a study of response to subunit inactivated influenza vaccine. The source is a man between 45 and 60 years old who received an inactivated influenza vaccine. The rearrangement joins TRBV20-1 to TRBJ2-1; TRBD2 matches at 10 bases. The sample here was PBMCs from blood, taken roughly 13 days after vaccination. In DNA, the CDR3 is TGCTGTGCTAGAGACCTAGCGGGGGCGACCTACAATGAGCAGTTCTTC. This gives the protein CCARDLAGATYNEQFF.